This passage covers 13 T cell receptor beta chains from one sample sequenced in a study of spatial heterogeneity in lung cancer. The time point is: sample taken at primary tumor resection. Whole RNA was taken from tumor, nontumor lung or frozen PBMC; it was then sequenced unsorted. A single record per CDR3 protein comes from TCRdb applying MiXCR to the 5' RACE reads. The repertoire holds around 45,000 distinct CDR3 sequences, with roughly 13% as singletons. Material: PBMCs, obtained at surgery. Receptors originate from a male donor with early-stage non-small cell lung cancer.

The chain uses TRBV27 and TRBJ1-6, with TRBD1 matching 12 bases. Germline V gene lookup returns CDR1 MNHEY and CDR2 SMNVEV (reference sequence). Losses at the gene ends were 3 bases for V and 2 bases for J; bases not matched to a gene: 5. CDR3 length: 18 amino acids. The CDR3 sequence: CASSLWGTGGAYNSPLHF. The DNA for the CDR3 is TGTGCCAGCAGTTTGTGGGGGACAGGGGGCGCCTATAATTCACCCCTCCACTTT.

This clonotype appeared many times. J is TRBJ2-1 and V is TRBV6-2 or TRBV6-3; a weak D match, TRBD2 (6 bases). This CDR3 has 16 amino acids. V lost 0 bases and J 8 bases, leaving 17 bases between the germline ends. Germline V gives CDR1 MNHEY, CDR2 SVGEGT. The CDR3 DNA is TGTGCCAGCAGTTACTCGAACCGGGACTTGGGTTATGAGCAGTTCTTC. It yields the protein CASSYSNRDLGYEQFF.

The J gene is TRBJ1-1, the V gene TRBV6-5; D perhaps matches TRBD1 (5 bases). This CDR3 is built from 14 residues. Trimming removed 0 bases at V and 5 bases at J, with 10 bases between. Germline CDR1 is MNHEY and CDR2 is SVGAGI. CDR3 region: CASSYSSGRTEAFF. Written as DNA, the CDR3 is TGTGCCAGCAGTTACTCGTCAGGGAGGACTGAAGCTTTCTTT.

The rearrangement joins TRBV6-5 to TRBJ1-1; TRBD1 agrees at 7 bases. The germline V gene has CDR1 MNHEY and CDR2 SVGAGI. CDR3 length equals 12 residues. Trimming at V came to 0 bases and at J to 11 bases, leaving 3 bases not matched to a gene. CDR3 nucleotide sequence: TGTGCCAGCAGTTACTCGACAGGGACGGCTTTCTTT. Its protein is CASSYSTGTAFF.

This clonotype was recorded many times. The chain employs TRBV2 and TRBJ2-3, with TRBD2 identical over 8 bases. Germline CDR1 is SNHLY and CDR2 is FYNNEI. Trimming at V came to 7 bases and at J to 1 base, leaving 7 bases not matched to a gene. The CDR3 runs to 15 residues. The CDR3 DNA follows: TGTGCCAGCACTACCCAACTAGCGGGCACAGATACGCAGTATTTT. It encodes CASTTQLAGTDTQYF.

The V and J genes are TRBV5-6 and TRBJ2-7; D may be TRBD1 (6 bases). Deletions cut 0 bases from V and 0 bases from J, with 10 bases between. CDR3 length: 15 amino acids. Germline values: CDR1 SGHDT, CDR2 YYEEEE. The CDR3 DNA follows: TGTGCCAGCAGCTTGGGTCCAGGGGACTCCTACGAGCAGTACTTC. Protein: CASSLGPGDSYEQYF.

The rearrangement joins TRBV11-3 to TRBJ2-2, with D tentatively TRBD1 (6 bases). The CDR3 length is 14 residues. Germline loops: CDR1 SGHNT, CDR2 YENEEA. V dropped 5 bases and J dropped 7 bases, with 14 bases sitting between them. The CDR3 sequence is CASSPQAGVGELFF. CDR3 DNA sequence: TGTGCCAGCAGCCCCCAGGCAGGGGTCGGGGAGCTGTTTTTT.

This clonotype was seen more than once but under ten times. The V and J genes are TRBV10-3 and TRBJ2-3; 13 bases line up with TRBD2. CDR3 length: 17 residues. Looked up from germline, CDR1 is ENHRY and CDR2 is SYGVKD. V was pared by 4 bases and J by 1 base, with 5 bases of the junction left unmatched. CDR3 sequence reads: CAISASGTSGGTDTQYF. In DNA form, the CDR3 reads TGTGCCATCAGTGCTTCCGGGACTAGCGGGGGCACAGATACGCAGTATTTT.

The chain uses TRBV30 and TRBJ2-3; possible D gene TRBD1, 5 bases. Trimming removed 4 bases from V and 1 base from J, with 9 bases in between. Germline CDR1 GTSNPN, CDR2 SVGIG (reference sequence). The CDR3 sequence is 13 residues long. DNA of the CDR3: TGTGCCTGGACCCTAGGGGGCACAGATACGCAGTATTTT. It is translated as CAWTLGGTDTQYF.

This clonotype has ten or more counts. The chain links TRBV29-1 to TRBJ1-2; weak D call: TRBD1 (6 bases). Deletions cut 7 bases from V and 4 bases from J, with 16 bases between. CDR1 SQVTM and CDR2 ANQGSEA come from the germline V gene. The CDR3 is 13 residues long. The DNA of the CDR3 is TGCAGCGCCAGGACAGAACGAGTCTATGGCTACACCTTC. This translates into CSARTERVYGYTF.

This clonotype turned up a few times. The chain joins TRBV29-1 to TRBJ2-7; TRBD2 matches 8 bases. This CDR3 is 15 amino acids long. Germline-derived CDR1 and CDR2 are SQVTM and ANQGSEA. V shed 1 base and J 5 bases; nucleotides not matched to a gene: 10. As DNA, the CDR3 is TGCAGCGTTGAAGGCCCGGACGGGGGGGCCGACGAGCAGTACTTC. Translated: CSVEGPDGGADEQYF.

The V and J genes are TRBV2 and TRBJ1-2; unclear D gene. With 7 bases removed from V and 8 bases from J, the gap between germline ends came to 17 bases. This CDR3 has 13 amino acids. Germline CDR1 is SNHLY and CDR2 is FYNNEI. CDR3 in amino acids: CASTQEGTGGYTF. CDR3 nucleotides: TGTGCCAGCACCCAAGAGGGTACGGGCGGCTACACCTTC.

The DNA for the CDR3 is TGTGCCTGGACCATTACAGGGGCTGCAACTAATGAAAAACTGTTTTTT. Its protein is CAWTITGAATNEKLFF. The chain employs TRBV30 and TRBJ1-4; 7 bases align to TRBD1. Germline V gene sequence: CDR1 GTSNPN, CDR2 SVGIG (reference sequence). This CDR3 has 16 residues. Trimming at V came to 4 bases and at J to 0 bases, leaving 8 bases not matched to a gene.